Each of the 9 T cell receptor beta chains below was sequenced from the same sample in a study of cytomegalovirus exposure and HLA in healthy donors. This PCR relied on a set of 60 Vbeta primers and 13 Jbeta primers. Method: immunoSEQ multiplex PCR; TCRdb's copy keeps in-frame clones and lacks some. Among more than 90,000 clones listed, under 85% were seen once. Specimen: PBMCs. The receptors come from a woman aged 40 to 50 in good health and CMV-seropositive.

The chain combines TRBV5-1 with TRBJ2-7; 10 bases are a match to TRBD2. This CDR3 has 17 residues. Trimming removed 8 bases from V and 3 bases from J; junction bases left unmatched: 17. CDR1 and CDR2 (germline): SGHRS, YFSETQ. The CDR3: CASEPGGASGSSYEQYF. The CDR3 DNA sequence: TGCGCCAGTGAGCCCGGAGGGGCTAGCGGGAGTAGCTACGAGCAGTACTTC.

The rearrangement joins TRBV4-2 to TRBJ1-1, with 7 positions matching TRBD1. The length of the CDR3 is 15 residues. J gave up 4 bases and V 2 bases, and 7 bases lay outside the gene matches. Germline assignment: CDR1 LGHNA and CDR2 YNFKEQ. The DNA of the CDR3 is TGTGCCAGCAGCCAAATAGGGGGCAGGGGCACTGAAGCTTTCTTT. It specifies CASSQIGGRGTEAFF.

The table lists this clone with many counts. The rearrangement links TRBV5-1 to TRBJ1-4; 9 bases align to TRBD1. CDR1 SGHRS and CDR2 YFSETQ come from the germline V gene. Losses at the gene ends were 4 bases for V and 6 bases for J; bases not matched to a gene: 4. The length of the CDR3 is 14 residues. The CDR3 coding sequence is TGCGCCAGCAGCACACAGGGGGCGTATGAAAAACTGTTTTTT. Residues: CASSTQGAYEKLFF.

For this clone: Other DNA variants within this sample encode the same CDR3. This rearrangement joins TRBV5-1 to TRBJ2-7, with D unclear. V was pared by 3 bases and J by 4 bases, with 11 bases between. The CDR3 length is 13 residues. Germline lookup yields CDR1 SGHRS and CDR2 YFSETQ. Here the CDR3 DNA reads TGCGCCAGCAGCTGGGCAGGTGGGTACGAGCAGTACTTC. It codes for CASSWAGGYEQYF.

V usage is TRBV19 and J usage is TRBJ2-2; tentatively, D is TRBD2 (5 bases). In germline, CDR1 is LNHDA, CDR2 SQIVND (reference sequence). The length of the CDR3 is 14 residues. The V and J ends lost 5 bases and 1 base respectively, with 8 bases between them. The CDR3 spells CASSEGMNTGELFF. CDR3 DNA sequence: TGTGCCAGTAGTGAGGGAATGAACACCGGGGAGCTGTTTTTT.

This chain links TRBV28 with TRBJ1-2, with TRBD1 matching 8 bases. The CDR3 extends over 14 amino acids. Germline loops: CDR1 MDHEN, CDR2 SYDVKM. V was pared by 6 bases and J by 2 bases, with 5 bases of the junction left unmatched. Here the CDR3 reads CASRTGAKNYGYTF. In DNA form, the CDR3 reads TGTGCCAGCAGGACAGGGGCAAAAAACTATGGCTACACCTTC.

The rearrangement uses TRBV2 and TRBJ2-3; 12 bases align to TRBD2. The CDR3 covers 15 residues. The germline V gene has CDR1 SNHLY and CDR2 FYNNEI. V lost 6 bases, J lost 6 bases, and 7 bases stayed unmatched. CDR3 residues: CASSRLAGGLDTQYF. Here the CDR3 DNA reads TGTGCCAGCAGCAGGCTAGCGGGAGGGCTTGATACGCAGTATTTT.

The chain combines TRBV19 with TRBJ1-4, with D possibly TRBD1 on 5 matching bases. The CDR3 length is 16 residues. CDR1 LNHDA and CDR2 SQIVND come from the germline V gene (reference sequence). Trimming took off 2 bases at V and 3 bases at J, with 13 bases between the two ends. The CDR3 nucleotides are TGTGCCAGTAGTATAAGGGCACAGGTCCCTAATGAAAAACTGTTTTTT. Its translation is CASSIRAQVPNEKLFF.

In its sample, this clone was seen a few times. The CDR3 DNA follows: TGCGCCAGCAGCTTGGCCAGCGGCACAGATACGCAGTATTTT. It is translated as CASSLASGTDTQYF. The chain joins TRBV5-1 to TRBJ2-3; no clear D. CDR3 length equals 14 residues. Trimming removed 0 bases from V and 1 base from J, with 6 bases in between. Germline values: CDR1 SGHRS, CDR2 YFSETQ.